A single sample is the source of the 6 T cell receptor beta chains below, sequenced in a study of blood T cell repertoires in COVID-19. Libraries were prepared by immunoSEQ multiplex PCR; TCRdb keeps only in-frame clonotypes and omits some of them. The top ten hold roughly 0.25% of the sample, which has just over 650,000 clones, around 89% seen once. The specimen was peripheral blood. The receptor source for this set is a woman between 18 and 30 years old with acute or convalescent COVID-19.

The CDR3 sequence: CASSRDISSYTDTQYF. The CDR3, as DNA: TGTGCCAGCAGCCGTGACATCTCTTCTTACACAGATACGCAGTATTTT. The chain is built from TRBV27 and TRBJ2-3; D is undetermined. Deletions cut 6 bases from V and 2 bases from J, with 18 bases between. CDR3 length equals 16 residues. Germline-derived CDR1 and CDR2 are MNHEY and SMNVEV (reference sequence).

The rearrangement uses TRBV19 and TRBJ1-2; D gene uncertain. The CDR3 spans 14 residues. Trimming removed 5 bases from V and 6 bases from J, with 16 bases in between. Germline CDR1 is LNHDA and CDR2 is SQIVND (reference sequence). The CDR3 nucleotides are TGTGCCAGTAGTCCCCGGGTGATTTTTAATGGCTACACCTTC. Translating it yields CASSPRVIFNGYTF. Using reference TRBV19 and TRBJ1-2 for the parts outside the CDR3, the full variable domain is DGGITQSPKYLFRKEGQNVTLSCEQNLNHDAMYWYRQDPGQGLRLIYYSQIVNDFQKGDIAEGYSVSREKKESFPLTVTSAQKNPTAFYLCASSPRVIFNGYTFGSGTRLTVV.

The rearrangement links TRBV12-3 or TRBV12-4 to TRBJ1-1; D ambiguous. V dropped 7 bases and J dropped 10 bases, with 16 bases sitting between them. The CDR3 totals 12 residues. The CDR3 region has the DNA TGTGCCAGCAATACCCAAGAGGGTGGAGCTTTCTTT. Translation gives CASNTQEGGAFF.

V and J are TRBV29-1 and TRBJ2-7; 11 bases fit TRBD1. The CDR3 totals 15 residues. From germline, CDR1 is SQVTM and CDR2 ANQGSEA. With 5 bases clipped from V and 0 bases from J, the junction kept 6 bases outside the gene matches. In DNA form, the CDR3 reads TGCAGCGTTTGGGGACAGGGGGTAAACTCCTACGAGCAGTACTTC. This sequence encodes CSVWGQGVNSYEQYF.

This rearrangement joins TRBV10-3 to TRBJ1-5, with 10 bases aligning to TRBD1. Germline CDR1 and CDR2: ENHRY and SYGVKD. V was pared by 4 bases and J by 4 bases, with 1 base of the junction left unmatched. The CDR3 extends over 14 amino acids. In DNA form, the CDR3 reads TGTGCCATCAGTGGGGGACAGGGGAATCAGCCCCAGCATTTT. This gives the protein CAISGGQGNQPQHF.

This sequence joins TRBV4-3 and TRBJ1-1, with D uncertain. Germline CDR1 reads LGHNA; CDR2 reads YSLEER. This CDR3 has 14 amino acids. V was clipped by 4 bases and J by 0 bases, with 9 bases between them. The CDR3 sequence: CASSLHPMNTEAFF. The DNA for the CDR3 is TGCGCCAGCAGCCTACACCCGATGAACACTGAAGCTTTCTTT.